The next 12 T cell receptor beta chains were all read from a single sample in a study of T cells in Graves' hyperthyroidism and ophthalmopathy. The source material, RNA transcripts, was used to amplify TCR beta CDR3 regions. Using the HTBI primer set, a first-round RT-PCR was run on the TCR CDR3. TCRdb used MiXCR to reprocess the multiplex PCR reads, holding one entry per CDR3 protein. The repertoire includes approximately 640,000 distinct CDR3 sequences, under 20% of them detected once, and less than 4.5% sits in the top ten. The sample taken for sequencing was blood. Every receptor here comes from a woman aged 25 to 39 with Graves' hyperthyroidism.

The chain is built from TRBV10-3 and TRBJ1-1, with D tentatively TRBD1 (6 bases). Germline-derived CDR1 and CDR2 are ENHRY and SYGVKD. V dropped 6 bases and J dropped 6 bases, with 26 bases sitting between them. This CDR3 has 17 amino acids. CDR3: CAISTVGGEGMGAEAFF. The CDR3 DNA follows: TGTGCCATCAGCACAGTCGGGGGCGAAGGAATGGGCGCTGAAGCTTTCTTT.

The chain couples TRBV9 to TRBJ2-2, with D maybe TRBD2 (5 bases). Deletions cut 0 bases from V and 5 bases from J, with 14 bases between. This CDR3 is built from 16 residues. Germline V gene lookup returns CDR1 SGDLS and CDR2 YYNGEE. DNA for the CDR3: TGTGCCAGCAGCGTAGTGGGCAGAGGAGGAACCGGGGAGCTGTTTTTT. Its translation: CASSVVGRGGTGELFF.

The chain recombines TRBV7-6 with TRBJ2-1; TRBD1 or TRBD2 may be the D gene (5 bases each). This CDR3 contains 16 residues. V dropped 2 bases and J dropped 7 bases, with 18 bases sitting between them. Germline V gene sequence: CDR1 SGHVS, CDR2 FNYEAQ. The CDR3 spells CASSLFGTRLENEQFF. CDR3 in DNA: TGTGCCAGCAGCTTATTTGGGACCCGTCTCGAAAATGAGCAGTTCTTC. Based on the CDR3 plus reference TRBV7-6 and TRBJ2-1, the full variable domain is GAGVSQSPRYKVTKRGQDVALRCDPISGHVSLYWYRQALGQGPEFLTYFNYEAQQDKSGLPNDRFSAERPEGSISTLTIQRTEQRDSAMYRCASSLFGTRLENEQFFGPGTRLTVL.

This clonotype was seen ten or more times. The V and J genes are TRBV28 and TRBJ1-2; D call uncertain. Per germline, CDR1 MDHEN and CDR2 SYDVKM. The CDR3 consists of 13 residues. Trimming removed 10 bases from V and 5 bases from J, with 17 bases in between. CDR3 nucleotides: TGTGCCATAGCGGACCCTAGGATTTATGGCTACACCTTC. Amino acid sequence: CAIADPRIYGYTF.

This clonotype was detected only a few times. The chain has TRBV7-9 and TRBJ2-3, with 10 positions matching TRBD2. V shed 5 bases, J shed 3 bases, and the junction held 11 bases outside the gene matches. This CDR3 comprises 17 residues. The germline V gene has CDR1 SEHNR and CDR2 FQNEAQ (reference sequence). The CDR3 loop reads CASSPQSLAGVTDTQYF. As DNA, the CDR3 is TGTGCCAGCAGCCCGCAGAGTCTAGCGGGAGTTACAGATACGCAGTATTTT.

Here the CDR3 reads CAGTPGPLAASYNEQFF. The CDR3 DNA sequence: TGTGCCGGCACCCCGGGGCCTCTAGCGGCTTCCTACAATGAGCAGTTCTTC. This chain joins TRBV28 and TRBJ2-1; 7 bases align to TRBD2. The CDR3 runs to 17 residues. Germline CDR1 MDHEN, CDR2 SYDVKM. The trim removed 11 bases at V and 1 base at J, leaving 17 bases unmatched.

There are many counts of this clonotype. The chain couples TRBV6-1 to TRBJ1-5; TRBD1 is a possible D gene (6 bases). Looked up from germline, CDR1 is MNHNS and CDR2 is SASEGT. Trimming removed 6 bases from V and 0 bases from J, with 18 bases in between. The CDR3 extends over 17 amino acids. The CDR3 bases are TGTGCCAGCAGGGCGGGCACAGGGTTATATAGCAATCAGCCCCAGCATTTT. This codes for CASRAGTGLYSNQPQHF.

A remark on this clonotype: Just one base apart from a much larger clone, this may be a read error. This chain links TRBV7-2 with TRBJ2-7, with TRBD1 matching 11 bases. In germline, CDR1 is SGHTA, CDR2 FQGNSA. This CDR3 is 18 amino acids long. The CDR3 DNA reads as TGTGCCAACAGCTTAAGGGGACAGGGGGTGTTTTGGTCCTACGAGCAGTACTTC. As protein: CANSLRGQGVFWSYEQYF.

The sample holds many counts of this clonotype. The V call is TRBV12-3 or TRBV12-4, the J call TRBJ1-6; 7 nucleotides agree with TRBD1. Losses at the gene ends were 5 bases for V and 7 bases for J; bases not matched to a gene: 5. This CDR3 spans 14 amino acids. CDR3 in DNA: TGTGCCAGCAGTGGGAGCAGGGGGAATTCACCCCTCCACTTT. Translated: CASSGSRGNSPLHF.

This clonotype was seen at least ten times. The genes are TRBV7-8 and TRBJ2-5; 9 bases match TRBD2. Trimming cost V 7 bases and J 5 bases; bases outside gene matches: 14. This CDR3 region has 16 residues. Per the germline V gene, CDR1 is SGHVS and CDR2 is FQNEAQ. This CDR3 is CASTKIPLAGVETQYF. CDR3 coding DNA: TGTGCCAGCACCAAGATCCCCTTAGCGGGAGTTGAGACCCAGTACTTC.

This clonotype appeared many times. The V and J genes are TRBV28 and TRBJ2-1; 10 bases align to TRBD1. CDR3 length equals 18 residues. The germline CDR1 and CDR2 sequences are MDHEN and SYDVKM. V shed 4 bases, J shed 5 bases, and the junction held 14 bases outside the gene matches. CDR3 sequence reads: CASSSRTGGGFFDNEQFF. CDR3 DNA: TGTGCCAGCAGTTCGCGGACAGGGGGTGGATTTTTCGACAATGAGCAGTTCTTC.

There are many counts of this clonotype. The chain uses TRBV5-1 and TRBJ1-5; D remains unclear. The CDR3 sequence is 16 residues long. The germline V gene has CDR1 SGHRS and CDR2 YFSETQ. Trimming left V 0 bases short and J 0 bases short, with 10 bases between. The CDR3 region is CASSLVRGYSNQPQHF. CDR3 nucleotides: TGCGCCAGCAGCTTGGTTCGCGGGTATAGCAATCAGCCCCAGCATTTT.